The rows below give T cell receptor beta chains drawn from one sample of a study of technical replicates of blood from a handful of donors. Libraries were prepared by immunoSEQ multiplex PCR; TCRdb keeps only in-frame clonotypes and omits some of them. The repertoire holds approximately 73,000 clones, with roughly 96% as singletons. Source material: T cells isolated from PBMCs. These receptors were collected from a human donor in good health. CDR3s include the opening cysteine and the closing phenylalanine or tryptophan.

v_call cdr3_aa
TRBV2 CASSLSSYNEQFF
TRBV30 CAWRREETQYF
TRBV4-3 CASSQANPGGVGYTF
TRBV28 CASIKPGRGEETQYF
TRBV6-5 CASSYQPGYGYTF
TRBV2 CASSSKEREGQETQYF
TRBV9 CASSGLDRYSYEQYF
TRBV18 CASSPIDEQGTEAFF
TRBV4-1 CASSQFQGISYGNTIYF
TRBV27 CASSFLGPLGGYTF
TRBV5-8 CASSLVRTGRNRQPQHF